A single sample gave rise to the 32 T cell receptor beta chains below, sequenced in a study of blood T cell repertoires in COVID-19. Data came from immunoSEQ multiplex PCR; TCRdb stores just in-frame clones and leaves some out. The sample includes approximately 280,000 clones, 85% to 90% of them seen just once. Specimen: PBMCs or T cells enriched from blood (not recorded which). The receptor source for this set is a woman in her fifties or sixties who had recovered from COVID-19.

The gene calls are TRBV5-6 and TRBJ2-7; D uncertain. This CDR3 has 12 residues. Trimming removed 1 base at V and 2 bases at J, with 4 bases between. Germline loops: CDR1 SGHDT, CDR2 YYEEEE. Here the CDR3 reads CASSLYTYEQYF. CDR3 DNA: TGTGCCAGCAGCTTGTATACCTACGAGCAGTACTTC. The full variable domain, completed using reference TRBV5-6 and TRBJ2-7, is DAGVTQSPTHLIKTRGQQVTLRCSPKSGHDTVSWYQQALGQGPQFIFQYYEEEERQRGNFPDRFSGHQFPNYSSELNVNALLLGDSALYLCASSLYTYEQYFGPGTRLTVT.

CDR3 DNA sequence: TGTGCCATCAGTGGGCAGGGGATGAGCACAGATACGCAGTATTTT. Translating gives CAISGQGMSTDTQYF. V and J are TRBV10-3 and TRBJ2-3; maybe TRBD1 (6 bases). V was pared by 4 bases and J by 0 bases, with 11 bases between. CDR3 length equals 15 residues. Germline CDR1 is ENHRY and CDR2 is SYGVKD.

The V call is TRBV2, the J call TRBJ1-3; 9 bases fit TRBD1. The ends lost 8 bases at V and 4 bases at J; junction bases unmatched: 12. The germline V gene has CDR1 SNHLY and CDR2 FYNNEI. CDR3 length: 16 amino acids. The CDR3 spells CASRRGQGQAGNTIYF. The CDR3 DNA follows: TGTGCCAGCCGTCGGGGACAGGGCCAGGCCGGAAACACCATATATTTT.

V is TRBV13 and J is TRBJ1-6; tentative D call: TRBD1 (6 bases). Germline V CDR1 and CDR2: PRHDT, FYEKMQ (reference sequence). CDR3 length: 15 amino acids. The V end lost 1 base, the J end lost 14 bases, and 18 bases lay between the germline ends. CDR3 protein: CASSLVPSPQGSLHF. CDR3 nucleotide sequence: TGTGCCAGCAGCTTAGTTCCGAGCCCCCAGGGGTCCCTCCACTTT.

The rearrangement joins TRBV20-1 to TRBJ1-2; D remains unclear. The CDR3 has 11 residues. The germline CDR1 and CDR2 sequences are DFQATT and SNEGSKA (reference sequence). V gave up 7 bases and J gave up 2 bases, with 8 bases separating them. CDR3: CSVEQNYGYTF. In DNA form, the CDR3 reads TGCAGTGTGGAACAGAACTATGGCTACACCTTC.

This chain links TRBV2 with TRBJ1-6; 7 bases line up with TRBD1. CDR3 length equals 13 residues. V trimming: 7 bases; J trimming: 14 bases; junction bases outside the gene matches: 11. Germline CDR1 SNHLY, CDR2 FYNNEI. Here the CDR3 reads CASMGQPGGTLHF. The CDR3 region has the DNA TGTGCCAGCATGGGACAGCCCGGTGGTACCCTCCACTTT.

The chain uses TRBV4-2 and TRBJ1-1; TRBD1 is a possible D gene (5 bases). From germline, CDR1 is LGHNA and CDR2 YNFKEQ. V shed 6 bases and J shed 7 bases, with 12 bases lying between them. The CDR3 consists of 12 residues. In DNA form, the CDR3 reads TGTGCCAGCAGTTGGGGGGGGATTGAAGCTTTCTTT. Amino acid sequence: CASSWGGIEAFF.

The chain carries TRBV28 and TRBJ1-2; maybe TRBD1 (6 bases). Per the germline V gene, CDR1 is MDHEN and CDR2 is SYDVKM. The CDR3 is 15 residues long. The germline V and J ends were trimmed by 8 bases and 5 bases, with 21 bases remaining between them. The CDR3 loop reads CASSTSGGGIYGYTF. As DNA, the CDR3 is TGTGCCAGCTCGACCTCGGGGGGGGGCATATATGGCTACACCTTC.

J is TRBJ1-3 and V is TRBV9; TRBD1 is a possible D gene (5 bases). The V gene's germline CDR1 is SGDLS and CDR2 YYNGEE. The CDR3 runs to 18 residues. V dropped 0 bases and J dropped 0 bases, with 16 bases sitting between them. The CDR3 loop is CASSVGFPQGSSGNTIYF. The DNA for the CDR3 is TGTGCCAGCAGCGTAGGGTTTCCTCAGGGATCCTCTGGAAACACCATATATTTT.

Only one count was recorded for this clone. This chain links TRBV19 with TRBJ2-2, with a possible D match to TRBD2 (5 bases). The length of the CDR3 is 15 residues. Germline CDR1 and CDR2: LNHDA and SQIVND (reference sequence). V shed 1 base and J shed 4 bases, with 10 bases lying between them. In DNA form, the CDR3 reads TGTGCCAGTAGTATAGGGGGAGTGGTCACCGGGGAGCTGTTTTTT. It specifies CASSIGGVVTGELFF.

The chain has TRBV28 and TRBJ1-2; D remains unclear. The germline V gene encodes CDR1 MDHEN and CDR2 SYDVKM. The CDR3 spans 14 residues. V was pared by 2 bases and J by 3 bases, with 10 bases between. Here the CDR3 reads CASSLVERDYGYTF. In DNA, the CDR3 is TGTGCCAGCAGTTTAGTGGAGAGGGACTATGGCTACACCTTC.

This chain joins TRBV28 and TRBJ1-5, with D perhaps matching TRBD1 (6 bases). The CDR3 has 14 amino acids. Germline V gene data show CDR1 as MDHEN and CDR2 as SYDVKM. Between the trimmed V and J ends, which lost 7 bases and 3 bases, there was a span of 13 bases. The CDR3 spells CASIPGGANQPQHF. The CDR3 DNA sequence: TGTGCCAGCATTCCGGGGGGGGCCAATCAGCCCCAGCATTTT. Full variable domain (outside the CDR3, taken from reference TRBV28 and TRBJ1-5): DVKVTQSSRYLVKRTGEKVFLECVQDMDHENMFWYRQDPGLGLRLIYFSYDVKMKEKGDIPEGYSVSREKKERFSLILESASTNQTSMYLCASIPGGANQPQHFGDGTRLSIL.

J is TRBJ1-5 and V is TRBV28; D remains unclear. CDR3 size: 14 residues. V was trimmed by 2 bases and J by 7 bases, leaving 12 bases between them. Per the germline V gene, CDR1 is MDHEN and CDR2 is SYDVKM. In DNA, the CDR3 is TGTGCCAGCAGTTTAGGAGCAGCGGCCCAGCCCCAGCATTTT. This encodes CASSLGAAAQPQHF.

The chain couples TRBV12-5 to TRBJ1-1; TRBD1 aligns across 10 bases. The germline gives CDR1 LGHNT, CDR2 FRNRAP. Unmatched junction bases numbered 7, after V lost 6 bases and J lost 0 bases. The CDR3 length is 16 residues. Here the CDR3 reads CASGVTGGPMNTEAFF. The CDR3 DNA reads TGTGCTAGTGGAGTGACAGGGGGCCCCATGAACACTGAAGCTTTCTTT.

This chain joins TRBV11-3 and TRBJ2-7, with 8 bases fitting TRBD2. This CDR3 contains 14 residues. V gave up 8 bases and J gave up 4 bases; unmatched junction bases: 10. Per the germline V gene, CDR1 is SGHNT and CDR2 is YENEEA. CDR3 bases: TGTGCCAGCGGACCGGGACTAGTCTCATACGAGCAGTACTTC. Its translation: CASGPGLVSYEQYF.

To note about this clone: Different DNA sequences within this sample yield the same CDR3. The chain joins TRBV5-1 to TRBJ2-2; 9 nucleotides match TRBD1. Germline V gene data show CDR1 as SGHRS and CDR2 as YFSETQ. The CDR3 loop spans 16 amino acids. V gave up 3 bases and J gave up 1 base; unmatched junction bases: 4. CDR3 in amino acids: CASSWLGQGNTGELFF. Here the CDR3 DNA reads TGCGCCAGCAGCTGGCTGGGACAGGGGAACACCGGGGAGCTGTTTTTT.

The chain joins TRBV6-5 to TRBJ2-3, with D possibly being TRBD2 (6 bases). The CDR3 runs to 13 residues. V was shortened by 2 bases and J by 5 bases, with 8 bases between the two germline ends. Germline assignment: CDR1 MNHEY and CDR2 SVGAGI. CDR3 residues: CASSYNGGDTQYF. CDR3 in DNA: TGTGCCAGCAGTTACAACGGGGGAGATACGCAGTATTTT.

V gene TRBV7-3 combines with J gene TRBJ2-2, with D possibly being TRBD2 (5 bases). Germline values: CDR1 SGHTA, CDR2 FQGTGA. V lost 7 bases, J lost 0 bases, and 9 bases lay in between. This CDR3 region has 14 residues. The CDR3: CASKWGANTGELFF. For the CDR3, the DNA is TGTGCCAGCAAGTGGGGAGCGAACACCGGGGAGCTGTTTTTT.

This chain links TRBV5-1 with TRBJ1-6, with a tentative D call TRBD1 (5 bases). The germline gives CDR1 SGHRS, CDR2 YFSETQ. CDR3 length: 14 residues. V was trimmed by 0 bases and J by 10 bases, leaving 11 bases between them. The CDR3 loop reads CASSLGQQQSPLHF. In DNA form, the CDR3 reads TGCGCCAGCAGCTTGGGACAGCAACAGTCACCCCTCCACTTT. The entire variable domain, with the rest obtained from reference TRBV5-1 and TRBJ1-6, is as follows: KAGVTQTPRYLIKTRGQQVTLSCSPISGHRSVSWYQQTPGQGLQFLFEYFSETQRNKGNFPGRFSGRQFSNSRSEMNVSTLELGDSALYLCASSLGQQQSPLHFGNGTRLTVT.

The chain is built from TRBV27 and TRBJ1-2, with D possibly matching TRBD1 (5 bases). The CDR3 spans 13 residues. Germline lookup yields CDR1 MNHEY and CDR2 SMNVEV (reference sequence). V gave up 8 bases and J gave up 4 bases, with 14 bases separating them. The CDR3, as DNA: TGTGCCAGCGGGGGGAATCTAGGCTATGGCTACACCTTC. As protein: CASGGNLGYGYTF.

V is TRBV5-4 and J is TRBJ2-2; a possible D gene is TRBD1 (5 bases). Germline CDR1 reads SGHNT; CDR2 reads YYREEE (reference sequence). The CDR3 totals 14 residues. Deletions cut 2 bases from V and 2 bases from J, with 7 bases between. CDR3 loop: CASSFQGNTGELFF. The DNA for the CDR3 is TGTGCCAGCAGCTTCCAGGGAAACACCGGGGAGCTGTTTTTT. Full variable domain (remainder filled in from reference TRBV5-4 and TRBJ2-2): ETGVTQSPTHLIKTRGQQVTLRCSSQSGHNTVSWYQQALGQGPQFIFQYYREEENGRGNFPPRFSGLQFPNYSSELNVNALELDDSALYLCASSFQGNTGELFFGEGSRLTVL.

V and J are TRBV19 and TRBJ2-3, with 9 bases aligning to TRBD2. Germline V gene data show CDR1 as LNHDA and CDR2 as SQIVND (reference sequence). This CDR3 has 14 residues. Trimming removed 7 bases from V and 2 bases from J; junction bases left unmatched: 4. CDR3 sequence: CASTSGTFTDTQYF. The CDR3 DNA is TGTGCCAGTACTAGCGGGACATTCACAGATACGCAGTATTTT.

The rearrangement joins TRBV4-1 to TRBJ2-1; 9 bases agree with TRBD2. The J segment lost 4 bases and the V segment lost 4 bases, leaving 20 bases of the junction unmatched. Germline values: CDR1 MGHRA, CDR2 YSYEKL. This CDR3 comprises 20 residues. The CDR3 nucleotides read TGCGCCAGCAGCCCGGATCCGCCAAGATCGACTAGCGGAAGATACAATGAGCAGTTCTTC. Amino acids: CASSPDPPRSTSGRYNEQFF.

The V call is TRBV5-1, the J call TRBJ2-3, with D tentatively TRBD2 (5 bases). Germline V gives CDR1 SGHRS, CDR2 YFSETQ. The CDR3 contains 14 residues. Trimming cost V 5 bases and J 0 bases, with 10 bases left between them. CDR3 in DNA: TGCGCCAGCAGGAGTGGGAGTAGCACAGATACGCAGTATTTT. It is translated as CASRSGSSTDTQYF.

The chain carries TRBV4-2 and TRBJ1-6, with D perhaps matching TRBD1 (5 bases). From germline, CDR1 is LGHNA and CDR2 YNFKEQ. V lost 0 bases and J lost 13, with 19 bases in between. The CDR3 is 16 amino acids. This CDR3 reads CASSQDLPGAVFPLHF. The CDR3 DNA follows: TGTGCCAGCAGCCAAGATTTGCCTGGGGCAGTTTTTCCCCTCCACTTT.

The chain links TRBV7-9 to TRBJ1-4; perhaps TRBD1 as D (6 bases). The CDR3 sequence is 15 residues long. The germline V gene encodes CDR1 SEHNR and CDR2 FQNEAQ (reference sequence). The ends were cut back, 1 base at V and 6 bases at J, with 12 bases in the middle. The CDR3 protein is CASSLVTGSDEKLFF. The CDR3 DNA follows: TGTGCCAGCAGCTTAGTCACAGGGAGCGATGAAAAACTGTTTTTT.

The CDR3 here is CATSASRDRNNSPLHF. CDR3 coding DNA: TGTGCCACCAGCGCGAGCCGGGACAGAAATAATTCACCCCTCCACTTT. This rearrangement joins TRBV15 to TRBJ1-6; 7 nucleotides agree with TRBD1. The CDR3 is 16 residues long. Germline V gene sequence: CDR1 LNHNV, CDR2 YYDKDF (reference sequence). With 5 bases clipped from V and 5 bases from J, the junction kept 9 bases outside the gene matches.

The chain has TRBV4-1 and TRBJ2-3; possibly TRBD1 for D (6 bases). V lost 2 bases, J lost 2 bases, and 11 bases lay in between. Germline CDR1 is MGHRA and CDR2 is YSYEKL. The CDR3 spans 15 residues. In DNA form, the CDR3 reads TGCGCCAGCAGCCAAACCCGGGACAACACAGATACGCAGTATTTT. This encodes CASSQTRDNTDTQYF.

The rearrangement links TRBV14 to TRBJ1-4; 7 bases agree with TRBD1. This CDR3 comprises 14 residues. Germline-derived CDR1 and CDR2 are SGHDN and FVKESK. Losses at the gene ends were 4 bases for V and 11 bases for J; bases not matched to a gene: 10. CDR3 nucleotide sequence: TGTGCCAGCAGCCGGACGGGCCCCAGGGGGAAACTGTTTTTT. Translating gives CASSRTGPRGKLFF.

Only one count was recorded for this clone. The chain joins TRBV4-1 to TRBJ2-5; D perhaps matches TRBD2 (7 bases). The CDR3 has 17 residues. The V gene lost 2 bases and the J gene lost 0 bases, with 16 bases spanning the gap. CDR1 is MGHRA, CDR2 YSYEKL, per germline. For the CDR3, the DNA is TGCGCCAGCAGCCAAAGGGGGACTAAGAAGTACCAAGAGACCCAGTACTTC. Translated: CASSQRGTKKYQETQYF.

The genes are TRBV28 and TRBJ2-2, with D uncertain. The germline V gene encodes CDR1 MDHEN and CDR2 SYDVKM. Trimming removed 6 bases from V and 6 bases from J, with 17 bases in between. The CDR3 spans 15 residues. The CDR3 nucleotides read TGTGCCAGCAGCACGAGTTGGAGTCGCGCCGGGGAGCTGTTTTTT. This sequence encodes CASSTSWSRAGELFF.

Only a few counts were recorded for this clone. This chain connects TRBV12-3 or TRBV12-4 to TRBJ2-7, with D perhaps TRBD1 (5 bases). The CDR3 spans 12 residues. Trimming removed 5 bases from V and 3 bases from J, with 8 bases in between. In nucleotides, the CDR3 is TGTGCCAGCAGTGCCCAGGGCTACGAGCAGTACTTC. It specifies CASSAQGYEQYF.